This T cell receptor (beta chain) derives from a study of OX40 agonist ivuxolimab in advanced cancers. Study at large: Intravenous ivuxolimab was administered to patients every 2 weeks at 0.01 to 10 mg/kg. The dose-escalation cohort was roughly 83% male, with a mean age of about 60 years, ranging roughly 23 to 90. Study-wide results and caveats: Dosing at 0.1 to 3.0 mg/kg was accompanied by clonal expansion of CD4+ and CD8+ blood T cells by week 6. Individuals who were partial responders at 0.1-3.0 mg/kg had clonal expansion that ranked among the lowest.

The CDR3 loop spans 12 amino acids. V dropped 6 bases and J dropped 5 bases, with 10 bases sitting between them. Germline V lookup: CDR1 SGDLS, CDR2 YYNGEE. Some clones are missing from TCRdb's copy, which holds only in-frame ones; the method was immunoSEQ multiplex PCR. This table holds 30,000 to 45,000 clones, approximately 80% found once. In the case of this clone: The antigen is unknown.

The chain uses TRBV9 and TRBJ2-3, with a possible D match to TRBD1 (6 bases). This sequence originates from an adult with an advanced solid tumor such as melanoma, head and neck, liver or kidney cancer. The material was CD4+ or CD8+ T cells sorted from blood, obtained in a trial of the OX40 agonist ivuxolimab. This CDR3 reads CASTPGEDTQYF. Written as DNA, the CDR3 is TGTGCCAGCACTCCAGGGGAAGATACGCAGTATTTT.